The next 9 T cell receptor beta chains were all read from a single sample in a study of cytomegalovirus exposure and HLA in healthy donors. The PCR ran on 60 Vbeta and 13 Jbeta primers. The repertoire was sequenced with immunoSEQ multiplex PCR; TCRdb's copy has only in-frame clones and lacks some. The data contain 150,000 to 200,000 clones, approximately 82% of them seen just once; the ten biggest clones take up 5% to 7%. Input material: PBMCs. The receptors stem from a man in his fifties in good health and CMV-seropositive.

This clone showed up just once. This chain joins TRBV9 and TRBJ1-1, with 11 bases lining up with TRBD1. V trimming: 7 bases; J trimming: 5 bases; junction bases outside the gene matches: 7. Germline V gene data show CDR1 as SGDLS and CDR2 as YYNGEE. The CDR3 contains 14 residues. DNA of the CDR3: TGTGCCAGCTCCCGGACAGGGGGCTTAACTGAAGCTTTCTTT. Protein product: CASSRTGGLTEAFF.

The genes are TRBV5-5 and TRBJ1-6; 7 nucleotides align to TRBD1. CDR3 length: 14 residues. Per germline, CDR1 SGHKS and CDR2 YYEKEE (reference sequence). The J segment lost 4 bases and the V segment lost 3 bases, leaving 1 base of the junction unmatched. CDR3 coding DNA: TGTGCCAGCAGCTGGGACAGTTATAATTCACCCCTCCACTTT. Amino acid sequence: CASSWDSYNSPLHF.

V is TRBV29-1 and J is TRBJ1-2; a weak D match, TRBD1 (6 bases). The V gene's germline CDR1 is SQVTM and CDR2 ANQGSEA. The CDR3 spans 12 residues. Trimming stripped 5 bases from V and 8 bases from J, with 15 bases between. The CDR3 DNA reads as TGCAGCGTTCGTACAGCGGGGGGCGGCTACACCTTC. Its protein product is CSVRTAGGGYTF. Full variable domain (outside the CDR3, taken from reference TRBV29-1 and TRBJ1-2): SAVISQKPSRDICQRGTSLTIQCQVDSQVTMMFWYRQQPGQSLTLIATANQGSEATYESGFVIDKFPISRPNLTFSTLTVSNMSPEDSSIYLCSVRTAGGGYTFGSGTRLTVV.

V usage is TRBV6-1 and J usage is TRBJ1-3; D not certain. V was clipped by 2 bases and J by 1 base, with 18 bases between them. The CDR3 covers 18 residues. Germline V gives CDR1 MNHNS, CDR2 SASEGT. As DNA, the CDR3 is TGTGCCAGCAGTGAATATTCCGGGGAACGGGGTTCTGGAAACACCATATATTTT. This codes for CASSEYSGERGSGNTIYF.

The chain uses TRBV12-5 and TRBJ1-3, with a tentative D call TRBD1 (5 bases). V lost 1 base, J lost 4 bases, and 11 bases lay in between. The CDR3 is made up of 15 amino acids. From germline, CDR1 is LGHNT and CDR2 FRNRAP. The DNA for the CDR3 is TGTGCTAGTGGTTTGGCCGTGGGGCAGGGAAACACCATATATTTT. Translating gives CASGLAVGQGNTIYF.

This clone turned up a few times. V is TRBV6-6 and J is TRBJ1-1, with 8 bases matching TRBD1. The J segment lost 6 bases and the V segment lost 5 bases, leaving 2 bases of the junction unmatched. The CDR3 is 12 residues long. CDR1 and CDR2 (germline): MNHNY, SVGAGI (reference sequence). The CDR3 DNA reads TGTGCCAGCAGTAGGACAGGGCCTGAAGCTTTCTTT. It encodes CASSRTGPEAFF.

The CDR3 loop reads CASSGGQTETQYF. Written as DNA, the CDR3 is TGTGCCAGCTCCGGGGGGCAGACGGAGACCCAGTACTTC. This chain connects TRBV18 to TRBJ2-5; perhaps TRBD2 as D (7 bases). Trimming took 6 bases from V and 5 from J, leaving 13 bases between them. This CDR3 has 13 residues. Germline CDR1 KGHSH, CDR2 LQKENI.

The rearrangement joins TRBV30 to TRBJ1-5; 10 nucleotides align to TRBD1. The length of the CDR3 is 15 residues. Germline V gene sequence: CDR1 GTSNPN, CDR2 SVGIG (reference sequence). The V segment lost 4 bases and the J segment 2 bases; nucleotides outside the gene matches: 5. Written as DNA, the CDR3 is TGTGCCTGGACGGTGGGGACAGGGGGCAATCAGCCCCAGCATTTT. Residues: CAWTVGTGGNQPQHF.

In this sample, this clone turned up once. The CDR3 reads CASSFKGGGAIETQYF. Here the CDR3 DNA reads TGTGCCAGCAGTTTTAAGGGCGGGGGGGCAATCGAGACCCAGTACTTC. This chain connects TRBV28 to TRBJ2-5, with 9 bases that match TRBD2. The germline CDR1 and CDR2 sequences are MDHEN and SYDVKM. V was pared by 3 bases and J by 5 bases, with 10 bases of the junction left unmatched. The CDR3 extends over 16 amino acids.